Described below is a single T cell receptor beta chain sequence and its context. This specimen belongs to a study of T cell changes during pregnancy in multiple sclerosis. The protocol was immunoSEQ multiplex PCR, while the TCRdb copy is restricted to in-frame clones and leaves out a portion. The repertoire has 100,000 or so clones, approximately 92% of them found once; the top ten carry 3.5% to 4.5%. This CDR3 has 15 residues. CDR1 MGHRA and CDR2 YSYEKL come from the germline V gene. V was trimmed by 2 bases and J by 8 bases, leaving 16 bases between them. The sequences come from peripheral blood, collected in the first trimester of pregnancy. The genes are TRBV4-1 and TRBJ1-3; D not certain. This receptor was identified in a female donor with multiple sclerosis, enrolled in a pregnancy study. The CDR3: CASSQNNRREDTIYF. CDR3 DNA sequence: TGCGCCAGCAGCCAAAATAACCGACGGGAGGACACCATATATTTT.